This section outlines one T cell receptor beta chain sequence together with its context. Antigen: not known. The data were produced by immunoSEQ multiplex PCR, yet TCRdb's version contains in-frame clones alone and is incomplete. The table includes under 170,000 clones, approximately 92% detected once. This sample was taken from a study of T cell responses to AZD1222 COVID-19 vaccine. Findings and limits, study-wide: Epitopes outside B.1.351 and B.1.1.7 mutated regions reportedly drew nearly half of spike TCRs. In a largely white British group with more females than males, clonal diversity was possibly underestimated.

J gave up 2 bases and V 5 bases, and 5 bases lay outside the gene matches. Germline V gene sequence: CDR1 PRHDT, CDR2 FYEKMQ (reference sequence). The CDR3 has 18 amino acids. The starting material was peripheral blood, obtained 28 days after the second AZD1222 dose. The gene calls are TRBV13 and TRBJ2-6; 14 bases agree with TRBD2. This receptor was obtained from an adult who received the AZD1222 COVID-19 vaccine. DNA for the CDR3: TGTGCCAGCAGCCTCGGGACTAGCGGGAGTGCTGGGGCCAACGTCCTGACTTTC. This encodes CASSLGTSGSAGANVLTF.